Described below is a single T cell receptor beta chain sequence and its context. The data derive from a study of T cell clones after liver transplantation. Assay used: immunoSEQ multiplex PCR; TCRdb lists only in-frame clones, some missing. The table shows roughly 120,000 clones, with approximately 90% occurring only once. V was trimmed by 5 bases and J by 2 bases, leaving 7 bases between them. CDR1 and CDR2 (germline): SGHTA, FQGNSA. The length of the CDR3 is 13 residues. Source: CD4+ T cells from blood, taken 12 months after liver transplant. The source of this sequence is a human patient who received a liver transplant. The graft donor may have contributed some T cells. V and J are TRBV7-2 and TRBJ2-1; D is uncertain. CDR3 sequence: CASSQGAYNEQFF. The CDR3 DNA is TGTGCCAGCAGCCAAGGCGCCTACAATGAGCAGTTCTTC. Supplemented by reference TRBV7-2 and TRBJ2-1, the full variable domain reads GAGVSQSPSNKVTEKGKDVELRCDPISGHTALYWYRQSLGQGLEFLIYFQGNSAPDKSGLPSDRFSAERTGGSVSTLTIQRTQQEDSAVYLCASSQGAYNEQFFGPGTRLTVL.